The T cell receptor beta chain under discussion was sequenced for a study of T cells after yellow fever vaccination (dated by TCRdb to 2018 to 2020). For context, the study as a whole: Libraries from fractions with low cell numbers were prepared with the SMART-Seq v4 Ultra Low Input RNA kit. To track T-cell clones before and after primary and booster YFV17D yellow fever vaccination, bulk TCR alpha and beta repertoires were sequenced longitudinally. Two healthy male donors made up the cohort, one aged 18 to 29 years and the other aged 30 to 40 years. Blood was collected at multiple timepoints before and after primary and secondary immunization, and bulk PBMC replicates and cell subsets were isolated.

Points the paper makes about the study in general: After the booster, most of the clones that had expanded following primary vaccination were detected again (around 97% of CD4 and around 88% of CD8), which suggests that memory was broadly maintained. Because the study included only a couple of donors, the extent to which the findings can be generalized is limited. The secondary T-cell response was weaker than the primary response but faster, peaking on day 5 instead of day 15. Computational filtering was required because FACS-sorted repertoires could contain abundant contaminating clonotypes from the bulk population. A small fraction of clonotypes appeared in both the CD4 and CD8 compartments, likely as a result of convergent recombination.

This clonotype was observed at least ten times. Its antigen remains undetermined. Per-base qualities were not stored, and no clone one base away is much larger. The germline V gene (reference sequence) provides CDR1 DFQATT and CDR2 SNEGSKA. From its cysteine to its phenylalanine, the CDR3 spans 14 amino acids. The entry retains the CDR3 DNA only, 42 bases that are in frame from base 1. V and J are truncated by 8 bases and 2 bases respectively, leaving an intervening sequence of 18 bases. The treatment or condition label for this specimen denotes: live attenuated yellow fever vaccine strain. At each blood-draw timepoint, two biological replicates of bulk PBMCs were obtained. A standard Ficoll-Paque protocol was used to isolate PBMCs from peripheral blood. TriZol was used to extract RNA from bulk PBMCs, from CD4 and CD8 fractions, and from dextramer-positive and dextramer-negative fractions. Instrument on record: Illumina NovaSeq 6000. TCR cDNA was synthesized by 5'RACE template switching, which introduced a universal primer site and unique molecular identifiers. cDNA synthesis was primed from both the TCR alpha and TCR beta constant segments. Libraries were amplified in two PCR steps, with sample barcodes and sequencing adapters added in the second step. Libraries were sequenced on Illumina HiSeq 2500 (2x100 bp) or NovaSeq (2x150 bp). Per the source publication's procedure: Reads were demultiplexed and collapsed into UMI consensus sequences with MIGEC, and V(D)J alignment was performed with MiXCR. Clonotypes responding to the vaccine were identified with edgeR on replicate PBMC samples, with the criteria of FDR below 0.01 and a log2 fold change above 5 up to day 15. Each bulk clonotype was labeled CD4 or CD8 based on which sequenced repertoire, CD4 or CD8, contained the clonotype at higher abundance. The public reads were reprocessed in TCRdb via fastp at Q25 and MiXCR, keeping in-frame beta chains. When rows share a CDR3 protein, they turn into one entry using the most common DNA and genes. The V and J calls follow TCRdb's processing rather than the paper's. In this sample the table shows fewer than 350,000 distinct CDR3 sequences, 4% to 5.5% of which occur a single time. The leading ten clones occupy 15% to 20% of the sample.

The input for sequencing was PBMCs, taken 15 days after the yellow fever booster vaccination. The TCR sequence derives from a man aged 18 to 30 who received the YFV17D yellow fever vaccine. This chain is built from TRBV20-1 and TRBJ2-5; the D segment might be TRBD1 or TRBD2, since each matches 6 bases. The CDR3 reads as follows: CSPRRGGGQETQYF. The DNA sequence is as follows: TGCAGTCCAAGAAGAGGGGGAGGACAAGAGACCCAGTACTTC.